The sequence of this TCR beta chain was determined in a study of human T cells and chemical hapten exposure. TCRdb independently ran MiXCR on the RACE reads; one entry per CDR3 protein. The sample has nearly 110,000 distinct CDR3 sequences, around 12% seen once; the top ten hold over 1.5%. This clonotype was seen only a few times. The ends were cut back, 6 bases at V and 1 base at J, with 12 bases in the middle. Looked up from germline, CDR1 is MNHEY and CDR2 is SVGAGI. CDR3 length: 15 amino acids. This sample's time point: pre-sensitization, week 0. As for treatment: therapeutic diphenylcyclopropenone sensitization with weekly scalp DPC.

The chain combines TRBV6-5 with TRBJ2-2; D is possibly TRBD1 (5 bases). This specimen consisted of whole blood, obtained in connection with sensitization to the hapten diphenylcyclopropenone (DPC). This receptor was identified in a woman aged 50 to 65 with alopecia areata. Some clones in this sample may be carry-over from other donors' samples. The CDR3 bases are TGTGCCAGCAGAGAGTGGCAGGGGAACACCGGGGAGCTGTTTTTT. Translation: CASREWQGNTGELFF.